These 27 T cell receptor beta chains share one sample of origin, sequenced in a study of cytomegalovirus exposure and HLA in healthy donors. The study ran its PCR with 60 Vbeta and 13 Jbeta primers. Libraries were prepared by immunoSEQ multiplex PCR; TCRdb keeps only in-frame clonotypes and omits some of them. The sample lists more than 85,000 clones, around 80% occurring once. The sample taken for sequencing was PBMCs. These receptors came from a man aged 25 to 45 in good health and CMV-seronegative.

The gene calls are TRBV28 and TRBJ2-1; TRBD2 matches at 12 bases. Germline V gene sequence: CDR1 MDHEN, CDR2 SYDVKM. The CDR3 spans 16 residues. The V segment lost 5 bases and the J segment 4 bases; nucleotides outside the gene matches: 6. CDR3 DNA sequence: TGTGCCAGCAGTCCCCCCGGGACTAGCGGGTACAATGAGCAGTTCTTC. Translated, it gives CASSPPGTSGYNEQFF.

For this clone: This specimen includes other DNA sequences encoding the same CDR3. J is TRBJ2-2 and V is TRBV29-1; 13 nucleotides agree with TRBD2. Per germline, CDR1 SQVTM and CDR2 ANQGSEA. The CDR3 length is 16 residues. The V segment lost 1 base and the J segment 1 base; nucleotides outside the gene matches: 0. CDR3: CSVEGTSGGNTGELFF. The CDR3 DNA reads TGCAGCGTTGAAGGGACTAGCGGGGGGAACACCGGGGAGCTGTTTTTT.

In this sample, this clone turned up a few times. The J gene is TRBJ2-7, the V gene TRBV4-1; D perhaps matches TRBD1 (6 bases). Germline CDR1 MGHRA, CDR2 YSYEKL. The CDR3 length is 18 residues. V lost 0 bases and J 4 bases, leaving 22 bases between the germline ends. In nucleotides, the CDR3 is TGCGCCAGCAGCCAAGAACGGGGTATTAGACAGGCGTTATACGAGCAGTACTTC. As protein: CASSQERGIRQALYEQYF.

Turning to this clone: Germline is not matched at one junction end, which may reflect a read error. This sample includes further DNA sequences coding for the same CDR3. The V and J genes are TRBV5-1 and TRBJ2-3; no reliable D call. The CDR3 is 12 residues long. Germline CDR1 and CDR2: SGHRS and YFSETQ. CDR3 sequence (DNA): TGTGCCAGCAGCTCAGTTCGAGATACGCAGTATTTT. Translating it yields CASSSVRDTQYF.

This chain joins TRBV30 and TRBJ1-3; D is uncertain. V lost 4 bases and J 0 bases, leaving 4 bases between the germline ends. The CDR3 runs 12 residues. The germline V gene has CDR1 GTSNPN and CDR2 SVGIG (reference sequence). In DNA, the CDR3 is TGTGCCTGGACAGGCTCTGGAAACACCATATATTTT. It specifies CAWTGSGNTIYF.

The chain uses TRBV27 and TRBJ1-1, with 12 bases that match TRBD1. Germline V gene sequence: CDR1 MNHEY, CDR2 SMNVEV (reference sequence). The CDR3 loop spans 15 amino acids. V gave up 7 bases and J gave up 4 bases; unmatched junction bases: 7. The CDR3 nucleotides are TGTGCCAGCAAGGAGGGACAGGGGGCAGGCACTGAAGCTTTCTTT. Its translation is CASKEGQGAGTEAFF.

This clone was detected once. This chain uses TRBV4-2 with TRBJ1-1; TRBD1 agrees at 9 bases. The CDR3 length is 14 residues. V dropped 4 bases and J dropped 7; count of bases not matched to a gene: 7. Germline V gene lookup returns CDR1 LGHNA and CDR2 YNFKEQ. CDR3 DNA: TGTGCCAGCAGCCCCCAAGAGGGACAGGGTGAAGCTTTCTTT. Protein product: CASSPQEGQGEAFF.

This rearrangement joins TRBV6-5 to TRBJ1-1; no reliable D call. The CDR3 contains 13 residues. CDR1 and CDR2 (germline): MNHEY, SVGAGI. V lost 0 bases and J lost 4, with 6 bases in between. CDR3 loop: CASSYSYSTEAFF. The CDR3 coding sequence is TGTGCCAGCAGTTACTCGTATAGCACTGAAGCTTTCTTT.

The chain couples TRBV6-4 to TRBJ2-1; TRBD2 aligns across 7 bases. CDR1 is MRHNA and CDR2 is SNTAGT in the germline V gene. V trimming: 2 bases; J trimming: 3 bases; junction bases outside the gene matches: 7. This CDR3 contains 16 residues. The CDR3 DNA is TGTGCCAGCAGTGACATCCGGGGGGAACTCTACAATGAGCAGTTCTTC. This translates into CASSDIRGELYNEQFF.

The CDR3 coding sequence is TGCAGCGTTGAAGATCTGGGGTGGGGGGTCACTGAAGCTTTCTTT. Protein: CSVEDLGWGVTEAFF. The chain carries TRBV29-1 and TRBJ1-1; weak D call: TRBD1 (5 bases). The CDR3 contains 15 residues. V dropped 0 bases and J dropped 4 bases, with 15 bases sitting between them. Germline CDR1 SQVTM, CDR2 ANQGSEA.

V is TRBV6-6 and J is TRBJ2-5, with D uncertain. The CDR3 covers 13 residues. V lost 7 bases and J 5 bases, leaving 14 bases between the germline ends. Germline CDR1 and CDR2: MNHNY and SVGAGI (reference sequence). The CDR3 region has the DNA TGTGCCAGCACCCCACCCACCGGGGAGACCCAGTACTTC. It codes for CASTPPTGETQYF.

The rearrangement uses TRBV7-8 and TRBJ2-7; 8 bases are a match to TRBD2. The ends lost 1 base at V and 2 bases at J; junction bases unmatched: 7. Per germline, CDR1 SGHVS and CDR2 FQNEAQ. The CDR3 runs to 16 residues. The CDR3 sequence: CASSLVGGVSPYEQYF. CDR3 bases: TGTGCCAGCAGCTTAGTCGGGGGGGTCTCCCCCTACGAGCAGTACTTC.

The chain has TRBV7-9 and TRBJ1-1; TRBD1 is a possible D gene (5 bases). The V end was cut by 4 bases, the J end by 0 bases, with 9 bases between. Germline loops: CDR1 SEHNR, CDR2 FQNEAQ (reference sequence). CDR3 length: 14 residues. CDR3: CASSSTGMNTEAFF. The CDR3 coding sequence is TGTGCCAGCAGCTCTACAGGCATGAACACTGAAGCTTTCTTT.

This chain uses TRBV7-8 with TRBJ1-1; D uncertain. Germline CDR1 and CDR2: SGHVS and FQNEAQ. The CDR3 has 14 amino acids. Deletions cut 2 bases from V and 1 base from J, with 8 bases between. In DNA, the CDR3 is TGTGCCAGCAGCTTAAACGCGGGGAACACTGAAGCTTTCTTT. Its translation: CASSLNAGNTEAFF.

This clone was detected only a few times. The chain combines TRBV25-1 with TRBJ2-1; no clear D. The CDR3 has 13 residues. The germline V gene encodes CDR1 MGHDK and CDR2 SYGVNS. Trimming removed 2 bases from V and 9 bases from J, with 11 bases in between. CDR3 sequence reads: CASSEREGGEQFF. The CDR3 nucleotides read TGTGCCAGCAGTGAAAGAGAAGGCGGTGAGCAGTTCTTC.

The gene calls are TRBV6-5 and TRBJ2-4; weak D call: TRBD1 (6 bases). V was shortened by 8 bases and J by 8 bases, with 16 bases between the two germline ends. The CDR3 is made up of 13 amino acids. CDR1 is MNHEY, CDR2 SVGAGI, per germline. CDR3 bases: TGTGCCAGCGGATACAGGGCCGTAGACATTCAGTACTTC. Translation gives CASGYRAVDIQYF.

The chain links TRBV6-6 to TRBJ2-5; TRBD1 is a possible D gene (5 bases). This CDR3 is 15 amino acids long. V was clipped by 2 bases and J by 2 bases, with 12 bases between them. The V gene's germline CDR1 is MNHNY and CDR2 SVGAGI (reference sequence). As DNA, the CDR3 is TGTGCCAGCAGTTACCAACCCCCAGGGCAAGAGACCCAGTACTTC. Encoded protein: CASSYQPPGQETQYF.

There are a few counts of this clone. V gene TRBV6-5 combines with J gene TRBJ2-1; D remains ambiguous. The CDR3 is 14 amino acids. Trimming took 6 bases from V and 0 from J, leaving 9 bases between them. Per germline, CDR1 MNHEY and CDR2 SVGAGI. The CDR3 nucleotides are TGTGCCAGCAGGAGCCAAAGCTCCTACAATGAGCAGTTCTTC. Amino acids: CASRSQSSYNEQFF.

The CDR3 DNA reads TGTGCCAGTACCCGGACTAGCGGTTACAATGAGCAGTTCTTC. Encoded protein: CASTRTSGYNEQFF. This chain connects TRBV19 to TRBJ2-1; 10 bases line up with TRBD2. Germline lookup yields CDR1 LNHDA and CDR2 SQIVND (reference sequence). The CDR3 runs to 14 residues. The junction had 4 bases not matched to a gene; V was cut back by 7 bases and J by 4 bases. The entire variable domain, with the rest obtained from reference TRBV19 and TRBJ2-1, is as follows: DGGITQSPKYLFRKEGQNVTLSCEQNLNHDAMYWYRQDPGQGLRLIYYSQIVNDFQKGDIAEGYSVSREKKESFPLTVTSAQKNPTAFYLCASTRTSGYNEQFFGPGTRLTVL.

The chain combines TRBV4-1 with TRBJ2-7; D is perhaps TRBD2 (5 bases). This CDR3 spans 16 amino acids. Germline-derived CDR1 and CDR2 are MGHRA and YSYEKL. Trimming took 1 base from V and 5 from J, leaving 18 bases between them. CDR3 nucleotide sequence: TGCGCCAGCAGCCAAGTTCGTGGGAGAAGTGGCCACGAGCAGTACTTC. This sequence encodes CASSQVRGRSGHEQYF.

The V call is TRBV6-6, the J call TRBJ2-3; 9 nucleotides align to TRBD1. Germline V CDR1 and CDR2: MNHNY, SVGAGI (reference sequence). This CDR3 is built from 15 residues. V shed 2 bases and J 3 bases; nucleotides not matched to a gene: 3. CDR3 in amino acids: CASSYGQGLTDTQYF. CDR3 DNA: TGTGCCAGCAGTTACGGACAGGGGTTGACAGATACGCAGTATTTT.

The rearrangement uses TRBV15 and TRBJ2-1; possible D gene TRBD2, 5 bases. Trimming cost V 0 bases and J 7 bases, with 13 bases left between them. The CDR3 totals 15 residues. The V gene's germline CDR1 is LNHNV and CDR2 YYDKDF (reference sequence). The CDR3: CATSRDRGWLNEQFF. The CDR3 nucleotides are TGTGCCACCAGCAGAGATCGGGGTTGGCTAAATGAGCAGTTCTTC. The full variable domain, with the rest looked up from reference TRBV15 and TRBJ2-1, is DAMVIQNPRYQVTQFGKPVTLSCSQTLNHNVMYWYQQKSSQAPKLLFHYYDKDFNNEADTPDNFQSRRPNTSFCFLDIRSPGLGDTAMYLCATSRDRGWLNEQFFGPGTRLTVL.

The J gene is TRBJ2-3, the V gene TRBV7-9; 7 bases align to TRBD2. CDR1 is SEHNR and CDR2 is FQNEAQ in the germline V gene (reference sequence). The length of the CDR3 is 16 residues. After removal of 5 bases from V and 0 bases from J, the junction contained 8 bases not matched to a gene. The CDR3 coding sequence is TGTGCCAGCAGCCCCAGGGCGGGAGCTAGCACAGATACGCAGTATTTT. Translating it yields CASSPRAGASTDTQYF.

The CDR3 here is CASSRNRGGEETQYF. In DNA, the CDR3 is TGTGCCAGCAGTAGGAACAGGGGTGGGGAAGAGACCCAGTACTTC. J is TRBJ2-5 and V is TRBV6-5; 7 positions match TRBD1. Trimming at V came to 5 bases and at J to 3 bases, leaving 9 bases not matched to a gene. CDR1 and CDR2 (germline): MNHEY, SVGAGI. The CDR3 is 15 residues long.

The rearrangement links TRBV5-5 to TRBJ2-7; TRBD2 is a possible D gene (6 bases). The CDR3 runs 15 residues. From germline, CDR1 is SGHKS and CDR2 YYEKEE (reference sequence). Trimming removed 1 base at V and 3 bases at J, with 14 bases between. CDR3 nucleotide sequence: TGTGCCAGCAGCTTGCTGCCGTCTAGCGACTACGAGCAGTACTTC. It is translated as CASSLLPSSDYEQYF.

This rearrangement joins TRBV18 to TRBJ1-4, with 8 bases that match TRBD1. J was trimmed by 8 bases and V by 6 bases; bases with no gene match: 11. Germline CDR1 and CDR2: KGHSH and LQKENI. The CDR3 is made up of 15 amino acids. The DNA for the CDR3 is TGTGCCAGCTCGCGGGCCCCGGACAGGGCGGAAAAACTGTTTTTT. It yields the protein CASSRAPDRAEKLFF.

The rearrangement joins TRBV30 to TRBJ1-2, with D perhaps matching TRBD1 (5 bases). The ends were cut back, 8 bases at V and 4 bases at J, with 14 bases in the middle. This CDR3 region has 12 residues. In germline, CDR1 is GTSNPN, CDR2 SVGIG (reference sequence). The CDR3 region has the DNA TGTGCCGGTAGGGACTCACGCTATGGCTACACCTTC. Translation gives CAGRDSRYGYTF.